This T cell receptor beta chain originates from a study of T-cell reconstitution after alpha-beta-depleted transplantation in children. General study findings and limits: Several hundred expanded graft clones reportedly supplied alpha-beta T cells about two months after transplant. The authors attributed T-cell counts and diversity one year after transplant mostly to newly produced T cells. Where some patients showed high TCRbeta diversity at day 60, it came from recipient T cells and thymic progenitors that had survived.

This clonotype was observed many times. Its specificity is not known. As it was prepared, the TCRbeta library received unique molecular identifiers. In TCRdb, the PCR reads were re-called with MiXCR into one record per CDR3 protein. The sample shows about 300,000 distinct CDR3 sequences, roughly 7.8% of them seen only once. Sequencing used peripheral blood, obtained 360 days after TCRalphabeta/CD19-depleted stem cell transplant. The receptor was derived from a female patient between 2 and 15 years old who had a stem cell transplant for Fanconi anemia, so the T cells may come from the graft donor.

CDR3 sequence: CASSPRLAGSSYEQYF. The CDR3 bases are TGTGCCAGCAGCCCACGCCTAGCGGGGTCCTCCTACGAGCAGTACTTC. The chain recombines TRBV9 with TRBJ2-7, with 9 bases that match TRBD2. V lost 4 bases to trimming and J lost 0 bases; unmatched junction nucleotides: 8. The germline gives CDR1 SGDLS, CDR2 YYNGEE. This CDR3 spans 16 amino acids.